This T cell receptor (beta chain) was documented in a study of OX40 agonist ivuxolimab in advanced cancers. This CDR3 region has 16 residues. Germline V lookup: CDR1 SGHTA, CDR2 FQGNSA. V was cut by 3 bases and J by 7 bases, with 21 bases left in between. Profiled with immunoSEQ multiplex PCR; TCRdb holds only in-frame clones, not every one. The sample consists of some 67,000 clones, approximately 90% of them appearing once. The receptor was isolated from an adult with an advanced solid tumor such as melanoma, head and neck, liver or kidney cancer. Sample: CD4+ or CD8+ T cells sorted from blood, taken in a trial of the OX40 agonist ivuxolimab. V gene TRBV7-2 combines with J gene TRBJ1-2, with a tentative D call TRBD1 (5 bases). The CDR3 region has the DNA TGTGCCAGCAGCTTCGGGTTGAGGGACTTCAAGAGTGGCTACACCTTC. Amino acid sequence: CASSFGLRDFKSGYTF.